One sample yielded the 15 T cell receptor beta chains listed below, sequenced in a study of CD4 and CD8 cells across lung adenocarcinoma regions. TCRdb independently ran MiXCR on the PCR reads; one entry per CDR3 protein. The table has under 20,000 distinct CDR3 sequences, about 50% seen once; the top ten hold approximately 34%. The material sequenced was CD8+ T cells from the margin of a lung tumor. These receptor sequences come from a male donor with lung adenocarcinoma. The CD4 and CD8 labels of this study may be unreliable.

This clonotype was picked up a small number of times. The rearrangement joins TRBV12-3 or TRBV12-4 to TRBJ1-5; D gene uncertain. V dropped 4 bases and J dropped 11 bases, with 15 bases sitting between them. The CDR3 extends over 13 amino acids. CDR3 coding DNA: TGTGCCAGCAGTTACCCCGGGGAGAAGACCCAGCATTTT. Translation: CASSYPGEKTQHF.

This chain links TRBV10-3 with TRBJ2-5; D tentatively reads TRBD1 or TRBD2 (6 bases each). This CDR3 is 15 amino acids long. Germline assignment: CDR1 ENHRY and CDR2 SYGVKD. V lost 11 bases, J lost 3 bases, and 22 bases lay in between. The CDR3 region is CAGGKGGRAEETQYF. The CDR3 nucleotides read TGTGCCGGGGGGAAAGGGGGACGAGCGGAAGAGACCCAGTACTTC.

The CDR3 DNA follows: TGCGCCAGCAGTGAGCCCCGTGGGACTAGCGGCGATGGGGATACGCAGTATTTT. This translates into CASSEPRGTSGDGDTQYF. The V and J genes are TRBV10-2 and TRBJ2-3, with TRBD2 matching over 11 bases. The V gene end was trimmed by 2 bases and the J gene end by 6 bases; junction bases not matched to a gene: 13. Per the germline V gene, CDR1 is WSHSY and CDR2 is SAAADI. The CDR3 loop spans 18 amino acids.

As for this clonotype: Its ends do not fully match the called genes, so a read error is possible. The rearrangement joins TRBV27 to TRBJ2-5, with D possibly called TRBD1 or TRBD2 (5 bases each). Germline lookup yields CDR1 MNHEY and CDR2 SMNVEV (reference sequence). This CDR3 has 15 amino acids. The CDR3: CASSPAGGAKEIQYF. The CDR3 DNA is TGTGCCAGCAGCCCCGCGGGTGGGGCCAAAGAGATCCAGTACTTC.

This clonotype was detected ten times or more. The rearrangement links TRBV4-1 to TRBJ2-5; 16 nucleotides align to TRBD2. Germline CDR1 MGHRA, CDR2 YSYEKL. J was trimmed by 4 bases and V by 5 bases; bases with no gene match: 13. This CDR3 comprises 19 residues. CDR3 region: CASSTPGLAGGPVRETQYF. CDR3 nucleotides: TGCGCCAGCAGCACCCCGGGACTAGCGGGAGGGCCTGTCAGAGAGACCCAGTACTTC.

The genes are TRBV28 and TRBJ2-1, with 7 bases aligning to TRBD2. The DNA end is more similar to TRBJ2-5, so the J call may be wrong. The CDR3 sequence is 14 residues long. Germline CDR1 is MDHEN and CDR2 is SYDVKM. CDR3 sequence: CASSFSGGGETQYF. The CDR3 DNA is TGTGCCAGCAGTTTCAGTGGGGGGGGGGAGACCCAGTACTTC.

The chain has TRBV11-2 and TRBJ2-2, with 15 bases matching TRBD2. With V trimmed by 1 base and J by 7 bases, 1 base remained unmatched. The CDR3 is 16 residues long. The germline gives CDR1 SGHAT, CDR2 FQNNGV. Here the CDR3 reads CASSLAGLAGGGELFF. The CDR3 DNA reads as TGTGCCAGCAGCTTAGCGGGACTAGCGGGAGGCGGGGAGCTGTTTTTT.

The rearrangement links TRBV6-1 to TRBJ2-5, with D possibly TRBD1 on 5 matching bases. The CDR3 spans 13 residues. Germline V CDR1 and CDR2: MNHNS, SASEGT. Trimming left V 4 bases short and J 4 bases short, with 10 bases between. CDR3 residues: CASSGGRRETQYF. The CDR3, as DNA: TGTGCCAGCAGTGGGGGCCGGAGAGAGACCCAGTACTTC.

Judged by abundance, this clonotype is medium-sized. The gene calls are TRBV6-1 and TRBJ2-7, with TRBD2 matching 10 bases. In germline, CDR1 is MNHNS, CDR2 SASEGT. The V segment lost 2 bases and the J segment 1 base; nucleotides outside the gene matches: 20. This CDR3 has 21 residues. CDR3 protein: CASSESSGGRGLSGGSYEQYF. CDR3 DNA sequence: TGTGCCAGCAGTGAATCGTCTGGGGGCAGGGGACTTAGCGGGGGGTCCTACGAGCAGTACTTC.

Notes on this clonotype: Sequence at one end of the junction differs from germline and may be a read error. The chain joins TRBV11-2 to TRBJ2-4; D could derive from TRBD1 or TRBD2 (5 bases each). The CDR3 consists of 14 residues. The germline V gene has CDR1 SGHAT and CDR2 FQNNGV. The CDR3 reads CASTGPRGKNTQYF. CDR3 bases: TGTGCCAGCACGGGGCCGAGAGGTAAAAACACTCAGTACTTC.

This clonotype is categorized as medium-sized (0.01 to 0.1%). The gene calls are TRBV6-1 and TRBJ2-5, with TRBD1 identical over 9 bases. Matching the DNA end better, TRBJ2-3 makes the J call doubtful. Germline V gene lookup returns CDR1 MNHNS and CDR2 SASEGT. CDR3 length: 15 residues. The chain's CDR3 is CASSPQGARGDTQYF. The CDR3 nucleotides are TGTGCCAGCAGTCCACAGGGGGCACGCGGAGATACGCAGTATTTT.

This rearrangement joins TRBV4-1 to TRBJ2-1, with 9 bases lining up with TRBD1. The closer fit of TRBJ2-5 to the DNA end suggests the J call may be wrong. Germline V gives CDR1 MGHRA, CDR2 YSYEKL. The CDR3 is made up of 15 amino acids. The CDR3 sequence: CASSRTGAPQETQYF. CDR3 DNA sequence: TGCGCCAGCAGCCGGACAGGGGCGCCCCAAGAGACCCAGTACTTC.

With regard to this clonotype: A junction end diverges from the germline sequence, so it may reflect a read error. The chain carries TRBV4-1 and TRBJ2-3; 7 bases are shared with TRBD1. CDR3 length equals 15 residues. CDR1 and CDR2 (germline): MGHRA, YSYEKL. For the CDR3, the DNA is TGCGCCAGGGGCCAAGGGGGCCTTAGCACAGATACGCAGTATTTC. This codes for CARGQGGLSTDTQYF.

This clonotype turned up a few times. The rearrangement links TRBV10-3 to TRBJ1-6; unclear D gene. V was pared by 8 bases and J by 2 bases, with 10 bases between. The CDR3 has 14 residues. From germline, CDR1 is ENHRY and CDR2 SYGVKD. This chain's CDR3 is CAIRGWAYNSPLHF. The CDR3 DNA is TGTGCCATCCGAGGGTGGGCCTATAATTCACCCCTCCACTTT.

Worth noting for this clonotype: This may be a read error, as it is one base from a much larger clone. V is TRBV6-5 and J is TRBJ2-2, with D possibly being TRBD2 (5 bases). This CDR3 spans 14 amino acids. CDR1 and CDR2 from the germline V gene are MNHEY and SVGAGI. The CDR3 region has the DNA TGTGCCAGCAGTTGGCGCCAGAACACCGGGGAGCTGTATTTT. This translates into CASSWRQNTGELYF.